The 18 T cell receptor beta chains below all came from one sample that was sequenced in a study of blood T cell repertoires in COVID-19. Data came from immunoSEQ multiplex PCR; TCRdb stores just in-frame clones and leaves some out. The sample contains roughly 180,000 clones, over 70% of which appear only once. Material for sequencing was PBMCs or T cells enriched from blood (not recorded which). All receptors derive from a woman aged 40 to 50 with acute COVID-19.

The chain recombines TRBV12-3 or TRBV12-4 with TRBJ1-1, with D tentatively TRBD1 (5 bases). The CDR3 contains 13 residues. V dropped 6 bases and J dropped 1 base, with 9 bases sitting between them. CDR3 coding DNA: TGTGCCAGCAGGACAGAACCGAACACTGAAGCTTTCTTT. Amino acid sequence: CASRTEPNTEAFF.

The CDR3, as DNA: TGTGCCAGCAGCCTCAGGGGACAGGGCTCCTACAATGAGCAGTTCTTC. It specifies CASSLRGQGSYNEQFF. This chain uses TRBV7-8 with TRBJ2-1, with TRBD1 identical over 9 bases. J gave up 0 bases and V 5 bases, and 5 bases lay outside the gene matches. This CDR3 comprises 16 residues. Per germline, CDR1 SGHVS and CDR2 FQNEAQ.

The rearrangement joins TRBV15 to TRBJ2-7; TRBD2 matches at 7 bases. CDR3 length: 15 amino acids. The V gene end was trimmed by 1 base and the J gene end by 2 bases; junction bases not matched to a gene: 5. In germline, CDR1 is LNHNV, CDR2 YYDKDF (reference sequence). The CDR3 DNA sequence: TGTGCCACCAGCAGAGGCGCGGGAGATACCTACGAGCAGTACTTC. Translation gives CATSRGAGDTYEQYF.

The chain carries TRBV7-2 and TRBJ1-4; 8 nucleotides match TRBD1. This CDR3 is built from 15 residues. After removal of 5 bases from V and 8 bases from J, the junction contained 10 bases not matched to a gene. The V gene's germline CDR1 is SGHTA and CDR2 FQGNSA. The CDR3: CASSTMTGVGEKLFF. Written as DNA, the CDR3 is TGTGCCAGCAGCACAATGACAGGGGTGGGGGAAAAACTGTTTTTT.

CDR3: CASSQGLHAGTEAFF. The DNA for the CDR3 is TGTGCCAGCAGTCAAGGACTCCATGCCGGCACTGAAGCTTTCTTT. The chain couples TRBV21-1 to TRBJ1-1. TRBV21-1 is described as a pseudogene. The CDR3 has 15 amino acids.

This clone was recorded once. The chain joins TRBV6-5 to TRBJ1-2; 8 bases agree with TRBD1. This CDR3 contains 15 residues. The V segment lost 8 bases and the J segment 1 base; nucleotides outside the gene matches: 9. Germline V gives CDR1 MNHEY, CDR2 SVGAGI. CDR3 coding DNA: TGTGCCAGCCGCAGGGGGCAGGGAGGTAACTATGGCTACACCTTC. This encodes CASRRGQGGNYGYTF.

This clone was detected only once. The V gene is TRBV12-5, the J gene TRBJ1-5; 7 positions match TRBD1. Losses at the gene ends were 2 bases for V and 4 bases for J; bases not matched to a gene: 8. Germline loops: CDR1 LGHNT, CDR2 FRNRAP. CDR3 size: 16 residues. The CDR3: CASGLPGTVPNQPQHF. CDR3 DNA sequence: TGTGCTAGTGGTTTGCCAGGGACAGTTCCTAATCAGCCCCAGCATTTT.

The V call is TRBV29-1, the J call TRBJ2-5, with 7 bases lining up with TRBD1. V shed 7 bases and J 2 bases; nucleotides not matched to a gene: 7. Germline assignment: CDR1 SQVTM and CDR2 ANQGSEA. The CDR3 is made up of 13 amino acids. CDR3 sequence reads: CSAAGGRQETQYF. In nucleotides, the CDR3 is TGCAGCGCGGCAGGGGGAAGACAAGAGACCCAGTACTTC.

This chain links TRBV6-5 with TRBJ1-1; a possible D gene is TRBD1 (5 bases). The germline V gene encodes CDR1 MNHEY and CDR2 SVGAGI. This CDR3 contains 14 residues. Deletions cut 6 bases from V and 1 base from J, with 12 bases between. The CDR3 sequence is CASSWGGKNTEAFF. The CDR3 DNA reads TGTGCCAGCAGCTGGGGGGGTAAGAACACTGAAGCTTTCTTT.

CDR3 sequence: CASSLKVWASGSTDTQYF. CDR3 DNA sequence: TGTGCCAGCAGTTTAAAGGTTTGGGCTAGCGGGAGCACAGATACGCAGTATTTT. The gene calls are TRBV27 and TRBJ2-3, with 8 bases identical to TRBD2. Germline values: CDR1 MNHEY, CDR2 SMNVEV (reference sequence). The CDR3 runs 18 residues. The junction had 10 bases not matched to a gene; V was cut back by 2 bases and J by 0 bases.

The CDR3 region is CASRQGTGVGYTF. The CDR3 coding sequence is TGTGCCAGCAGACAAGGGACAGGGGTGGGCTACACCTTC. V gene TRBV12-3 or TRBV12-4 combines with J gene TRBJ1-2; 10 nucleotides line up with TRBD1. The CDR3 is 13 amino acids. The V segment lost 6 bases and the J segment 8 bases; nucleotides outside the gene matches: 6.

V usage is TRBV28 and J usage is TRBJ1-1; no clear D gene. The CDR3 runs to 15 residues. The germline V gene has CDR1 MDHEN and CDR2 SYDVKM. V dropped 1 base and J dropped 4 bases, with 13 bases sitting between them. DNA of the CDR3: TGTGCCAGCAGTTTATATGGCAGTCCGGGCACTGAAGCTTTCTTT. Translation gives CASSLYGSPGTEAFF.

The V call is TRBV4-2, the J call TRBJ2-5, with D possibly TRBD2 on 5 matching bases. Germline loops: CDR1 LGHNA, CDR2 YNFKEQ. This CDR3 is 15 amino acids long. V was trimmed by 3 bases and J by 2 bases, leaving 13 bases between them. As DNA, the CDR3 is TGTGCCAGCAGCCATGGCGGGCAGATACAAGAGACCCAGTACTTC. It specifies CASSHGGQIQETQYF.

The chain has TRBV7-9 and TRBJ2-2; TRBD2 aligns across 10 bases. Germline V CDR1 and CDR2: SEHNR, FQNEAQ (reference sequence). The trim removed 3 bases at V and 4 bases at J, leaving 5 bases unmatched. The CDR3 is made up of 16 amino acids. The CDR3 nucleotides are TGTGCCAGCAGCTTTCTAGCGGGAGAGGGCACCGGGGAGCTGTTTTTT. This gives the protein CASSFLAGEGTGELFF.

This clone was detected only once. The gene calls are TRBV30 and TRBJ2-7; TRBD2 matches 9 bases. V lost 1 base, J lost 5 bases, and 3 bases stayed unmatched. The CDR3 is 13 residues long. CDR1 and CDR2 (germline): GTSNPN, SVGIG (reference sequence). The CDR3 loop is CAWSAGLANEQYF. Written as DNA, the CDR3 is TGTGCCTGGAGTGCGGGACTAGCTAACGAGCAGTACTTC.

This clone has just one count. The chain couples TRBV3-1 (or the pseudogene TRBV3-2) to TRBJ1-2; TRBD1 matches 8 bases. The length of the CDR3 is 15 residues. From germline, CDR1 is LGHDT and CDR2 YNNKEL (reference sequence). The V segment lost 1 base and the J segment 2 bases; nucleotides outside the gene matches: 3. For the CDR3, the DNA is TGTGCCAGCAGCCAAGTGGCAGGGGGCAACTATGGCTACACCTTC. Its protein product is CASSQVAGGNYGYTF.

The sample holds a few counts of this clone. The V call is TRBV2, the J call TRBJ2-3; 8 nucleotides line up with TRBD2. Per germline, CDR1 SNHLY and CDR2 FYNNEI. Losses at the gene ends were 8 bases for V and 5 bases for J; bases not matched to a gene: 12. The CDR3 has 15 residues. The CDR3 loop is CASRRASGFGDTQYF. In nucleotides, the CDR3 is TGTGCCAGCCGCCGGGCTAGCGGGTTTGGAGATACGCAGTATTTT.

J is TRBJ2-5 and V is TRBV9; 10 positions agree with TRBD2. With V trimmed by 0 bases and J by 5 bases, 4 bases remained unmatched. The CDR3 loop spans 15 amino acids. CDR1 SGDLS and CDR2 YYNGEE come from the germline V gene. CDR3 in DNA: TGTGCCAGCAGCGTAGACCTAGCGGGAGAGGAGACCCAGTACTTC. The encoded protein is CASSVDLAGEETQYF.